This T cell receptor beta chain was captured in a study of shared clonotypes between healthy human individuals. Overall study: Each donor's CD4 naive and CD4 memory cells filled three plates apiece, CD8 naive two, and CD8 memory one. Study findings and constraints: Rarefaction demonstrated incomplete sorted-subset sequencing despite large depth.

Those who donated were healthy HIV-negative adults, with no recent acute infections or vaccinations reported. Germline assignment: CDR1 MNHEY and CDR2 SMNVEV (reference sequence). V lost 5 bases to trimming and J lost 2 bases, with 13 bases between them. The CDR3 spans 15 residues. As to this clone: Antigen specificity is unknown.

TCRdb's table, derived via immunoSEQ multiplex PCR, lists solely in-frame clones and lacks some. The repertoire includes some 2,500,000 clones, over 85% of them detected once, and 0.36% sits in the top ten. This sequence was found in a man aged 18 to 29 in good health. Some clones in this sample may be carry-over from other donors' samples. This chain links TRBV27 with TRBJ2-1; D is perhaps TRBD1 (6 bases). Sequencing was performed on naive CD4+ T cells from PBMCs. This sample's subset: CD45RA+ positively selected. The CDR3 here is CASSPPGTTYNEQFF. The DNA of the CDR3 is TGTGCCAGCAGTCCCCCCGGGACAACCTACAATGAGCAGTTCTTC.